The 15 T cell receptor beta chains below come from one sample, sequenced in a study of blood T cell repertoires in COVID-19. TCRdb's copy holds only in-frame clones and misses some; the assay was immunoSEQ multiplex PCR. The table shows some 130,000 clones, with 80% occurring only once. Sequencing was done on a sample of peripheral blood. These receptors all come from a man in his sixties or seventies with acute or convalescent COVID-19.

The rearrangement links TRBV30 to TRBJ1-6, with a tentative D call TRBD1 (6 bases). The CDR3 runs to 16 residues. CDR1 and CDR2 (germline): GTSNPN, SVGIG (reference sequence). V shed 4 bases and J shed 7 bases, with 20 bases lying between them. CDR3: CAWTQIPGASNSPLHF. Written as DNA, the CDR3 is TGTGCCTGGACCCAAATTCCAGGGGCTTCCAATTCACCCCTCCACTTT.

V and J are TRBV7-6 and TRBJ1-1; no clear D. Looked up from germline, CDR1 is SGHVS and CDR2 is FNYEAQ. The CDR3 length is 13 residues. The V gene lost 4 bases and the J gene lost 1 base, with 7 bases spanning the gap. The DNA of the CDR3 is TGTGCCAGCAGCTCTAATACGAACACTGAAGCTTTCTTT. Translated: CASSSNTNTEAFF.

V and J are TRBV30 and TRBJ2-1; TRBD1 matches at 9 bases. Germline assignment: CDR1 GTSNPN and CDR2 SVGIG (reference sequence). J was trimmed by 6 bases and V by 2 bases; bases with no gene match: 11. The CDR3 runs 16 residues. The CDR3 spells CAWSPYLTGGSNEQFF. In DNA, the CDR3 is TGTGCCTGGAGTCCTTACCTGACAGGGGGAAGCAATGAGCAGTTCTTC. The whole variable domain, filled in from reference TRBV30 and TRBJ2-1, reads SQTIHQWPATLVQPVGSPLSLECTVEGTSNPNLYWYRQAAGRGLQLLFYSVGIGQISSEVPQNLSASRPQDRQFILSSKKLLLSDSGFYLCAWSPYLTGGSNEQFFGPGTRLTVL.

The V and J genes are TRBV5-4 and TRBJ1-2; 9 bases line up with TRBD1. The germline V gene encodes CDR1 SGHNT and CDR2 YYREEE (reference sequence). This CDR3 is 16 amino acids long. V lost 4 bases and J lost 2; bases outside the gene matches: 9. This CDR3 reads CASSPTNRGRNYGYTF. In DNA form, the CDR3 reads TGTGCCAGCAGCCCAACCAACAGGGGGCGCAACTATGGCTACACCTTC.

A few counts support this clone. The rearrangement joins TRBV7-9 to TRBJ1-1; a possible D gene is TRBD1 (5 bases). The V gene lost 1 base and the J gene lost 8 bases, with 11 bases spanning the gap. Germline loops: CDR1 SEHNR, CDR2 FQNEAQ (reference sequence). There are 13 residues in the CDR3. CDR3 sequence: CASSLGNWGEAFF. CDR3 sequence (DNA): TGTGCCAGCAGCTTAGGTAATTGGGGCGAAGCTTTCTTT.

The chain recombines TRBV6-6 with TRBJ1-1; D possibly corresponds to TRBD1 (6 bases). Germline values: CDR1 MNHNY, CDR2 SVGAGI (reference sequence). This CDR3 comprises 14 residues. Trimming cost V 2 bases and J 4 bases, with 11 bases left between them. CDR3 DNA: TGTGCCAGCAGTTACAGCCAACAGGGCACTGAAGCTTTCTTT. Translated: CASSYSQQGTEAFF.

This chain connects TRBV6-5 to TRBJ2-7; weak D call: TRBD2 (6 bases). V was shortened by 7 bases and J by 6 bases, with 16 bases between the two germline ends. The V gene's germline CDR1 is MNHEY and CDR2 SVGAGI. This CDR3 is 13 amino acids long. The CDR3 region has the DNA TGTGCCAGCAATCTAGTGGCGGGACGCGAGCAGTACTTC. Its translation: CASNLVAGREQYF.

The CDR3, as DNA: TGTGCCAGCAGCTTAGTCGGGTTACGAGAAAAACTGTTTTTT. Translating gives CASSLVGLREKLFF. This rearrangement joins TRBV11-2 to TRBJ1-4, with D hard to call. Germline V gene sequence: CDR1 SGHAT, CDR2 FQNNGV. The CDR3 is 14 amino acids. Trimming removed 1 base at V and 8 bases at J, with 11 bases between. The whole variable domain, remainder taken from reference TRBV11-2 and TRBJ1-4, is EAGVAQSPRYKIIEKRQSVAFWCNPISGHATLYWYQQILGQGPKLLIQFQNNGVVDDSQLPKDRFSAERLKGVDSTLKIQPAKLEDSAVYLCASSLVGLREKLFFGSGTQLSVL.

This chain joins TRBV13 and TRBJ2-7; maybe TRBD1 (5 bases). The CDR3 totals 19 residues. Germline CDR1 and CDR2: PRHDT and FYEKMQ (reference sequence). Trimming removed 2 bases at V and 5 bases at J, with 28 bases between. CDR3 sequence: CASSLSTTSGPRGFHEQYF. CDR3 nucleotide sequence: TGTGCCAGCAGCTTATCAACCACCTCAGGGCCTAGAGGCTTCCACGAGCAGTACTTC. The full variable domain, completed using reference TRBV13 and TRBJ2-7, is AAGVIQSPRHLIKEKRETATLKCYPIPRHDTVYWYQQGPGQDPQFLISFYEKMQSDKGSIPDRFSAQQFSDYHSELNMSSLELGDSALYFCASSLSTTSGPRGFHEQYFGPGTRLTVT.

The CDR3 reads CASSQGQGPNQPQHF. The CDR3 DNA reads as TGTGCCAGCAGCCAGGGCCAGGGCCCCAATCAGCCCCAGCATTTT. The rearrangement joins TRBV3-1 (or the pseudogene TRBV3-2) to TRBJ1-5, with D possibly being TRBD1 (5 bases). The ends were cut back, 3 bases at V and 3 bases at J, with 12 bases in the middle. This CDR3 spans 15 amino acids. Germline-derived CDR1 and CDR2 are LGHDT and YNNKEL (reference sequence).

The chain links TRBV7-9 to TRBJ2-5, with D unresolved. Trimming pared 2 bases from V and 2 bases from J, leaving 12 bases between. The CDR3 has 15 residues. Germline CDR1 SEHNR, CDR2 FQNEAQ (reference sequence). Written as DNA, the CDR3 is TGTGCCAGCAGCTTAAATGGGCAAACGCAAGAGACCCAGTACTTC. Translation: CASSLNGQTQETQYF.

The CDR3 region has the DNA TGTGCCAGCGCAGGCGGGTCCCCGAACACCGGGGAGCTGTTTTTT. Its translation is CASAGGSPNTGELFF. The rearrangement links TRBV18 to TRBJ2-2; a weak D match, TRBD2 (5 bases). Per germline, CDR1 KGHSH and CDR2 LQKENI. V was shortened by 8 bases and J by 0 bases, with 13 bases between the two germline ends. The CDR3 sequence is 15 residues long.

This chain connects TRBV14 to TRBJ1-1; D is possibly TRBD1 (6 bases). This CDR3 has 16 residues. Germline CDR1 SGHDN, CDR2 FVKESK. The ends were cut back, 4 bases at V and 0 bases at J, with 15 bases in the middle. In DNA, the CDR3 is TGTGCCAGCAGCCGTTTAACAGGGCTAATGAACACTGAAGCTTTCTTT. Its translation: CASSRLTGLMNTEAFF.

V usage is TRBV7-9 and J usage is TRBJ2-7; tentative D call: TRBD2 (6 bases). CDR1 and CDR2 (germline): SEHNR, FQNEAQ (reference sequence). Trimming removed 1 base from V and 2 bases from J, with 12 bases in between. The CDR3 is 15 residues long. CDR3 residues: CASSLVGGGTYEQYF. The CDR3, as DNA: TGTGCCAGCAGCTTAGTGGGGGGAGGAACCTACGAGCAGTACTTC.

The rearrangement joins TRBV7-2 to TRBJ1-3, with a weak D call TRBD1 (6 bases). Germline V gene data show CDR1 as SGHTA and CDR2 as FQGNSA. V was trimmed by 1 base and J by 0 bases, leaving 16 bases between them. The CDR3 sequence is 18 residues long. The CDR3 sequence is CASSLGSGAGDSGNTIYF. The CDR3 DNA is TGTGCCAGCAGCTTAGGTTCTGGTGCAGGGGACTCTGGAAACACCATATATTTT.